The rows below give T cell receptor beta chains drawn from one sample of a study of somatic mutations in cytotoxic T cells in rheumatoid arthritis. TCRdb keeps only in-frame clones here, not all; method: immunoSEQ multiplex PCR. The sample contains just over 30,000 clones, around four fifths of which appear only once. Sequencing was carried out using CD8+ T cells sorted from blood. The receptors were gathered from an adult with rheumatoid arthritis. CDR3s include the opening cysteine and the closing phenylalanine or tryptophan. Fields, in order: clone size, J gene, D gene, V gene, CDR3 DNA, CDR3 protein. The D gene is left open where the match is weak. Part of the rows lack a size; the others show once, few, many or a class for expanded clones.

>-|TRBJ2-1|-|TRBV5-6
TGTGCCAGCAGCTCCCCGTACAATGAGCAGTTCTTC
CASSSPYNEQFF
>few|TRBJ2-1|TRBD2|TRBV6-1
TGTGCCAGCAGTAGCCGGCGGGAGGCCTACAATGAGCAGTTCTTC
CASSSRREAYNEQFF
>-|TRBJ2-3|TRBD2|TRBV7-9
TGTGCCAGCAGCCCCGAGCGGGACCTCACAGATACGCAGTATTTT
CASSPERDLTDTQYF
>-|TRBJ2-1|TRBD2|TRBV5-4
TGTGCCAGCAGCTTGGGAAGTAGCGGGAGCTCCTACAATGAGCAGTTCTTC
CASSLGSSGSSYNEQFF
>once|TRBJ2-1|-|TRBV5-4
TGTGCCAGCAGATTGGACAGCCACAATGAGCAGTTCTTC
CASRLDSHNEQFF
>-|TRBJ1-1|TRBD1|TRBV5-6
TGTGCCAGCAGCTACCCTTGGGGGCAGGGGGCAAACACTGAAGCTTTCTTT
CASSYPWGQGANTEAFF
>-|TRBJ2-5|TRBD2|TRBV6-1
TGTGCCAGCAGTGAATGGGGACTAGCGGAGCAAGAGACCCAGTACTTC
CASSEWGLAEQETQYF
>once|TRBJ2-3|TRBD2|TRBV6-4
TGTGCCAGCAGTTCTAGCGGGGGGGCCGCTGATACGCAGTATTTT
CASSSSGGAADTQYF
>-|TRBJ2-2|TRBD2|TRBV6-4
TGTGCCAGCAGTGCTAGCGGGAGCACCGGGGAGCTGTTTTTT
CASSASGSTGELFF
>-|TRBJ1-3|-|TRBV19
TGTGCCAGTAGTACGACAGGAGCTCTAAACACCATATATTTT
CASSTTGALNTIYF
>-|TRBJ2-2|-|TRBV27
TGTGCCAGCAGTTTAGCTGGCCGGGAGCTGTTTTTT
CASSLAGRELFF